Included here is one T cell receptor (beta chain) sequence, with context. Per the authors' pipeline: Reference gene primers were amplified, and this amplification served to estimate nucleated cell counts. Data came from immunoSEQ multiplex PCR; TCRdb stores just in-frame clones and leaves some out. V and J calls and clone size come straight from that table; D and trimming were deduced from the DNA. The table has some 64,000 clones, over 75% seen once. The sample is drawn from a study of blood T cell repertoires in COVID-19. Turning to the study itself: Sites in the United States, Italy and Spain provided acute and convalescent COVID-19 samples. Sources were T cells, B-cell-depleted T cells, or PBMCs; the material itself was cDNA or gDNA.

From germline, CDR1 is LNHDA and CDR2 SQIVND (reference sequence). The CDR3 is made up of 15 amino acids. Trimming stripped 3 bases from V and 6 bases from J, with 17 bases between. The origin of this receptor is a man at least 80 years old with active or convalescent COVID-19. Sequences were obtained from peripheral blood. The rearrangement joins TRBV19 to TRBJ1-2, with D perhaps matching TRBD1 (5 bases). This CDR3 is CASSIQGPPLDGYTF. CDR3 nucleotide sequence: TGTGCCAGTAGTATCCAGGGTCCTCCCCTCGATGGCTACACCTTC.